The clone carrying this T cell receptor (beta chain) was detected once. The data are from a study of shared clonotypes between healthy human individuals. This CDR3 has 14 amino acids. CDR1 is MNHEY, CDR2 SVGAGI, per germline. V was trimmed by 7 bases and J by 10 bases, leaving 17 bases between them. Profiling relied on immunoSEQ multiplex PCR, and the TCRdb table lists in-frame clones only, not all of them. The sample includes more than 2,000,000 clones, just over 90% of them seen just once. The receptor's source is a man younger than 35 in good health. The rearrangement uses TRBV6-5 and TRBJ1-6, with D uncertain. Sequencing input: naive CD4+ T cells sorted from blood. As for subset: CD45RA+ positively selected. The CDR3 here is CASNDLQFDSPLHF. In DNA form, the CDR3 reads TGTGCCAGCAACGATCTTCAATTTGACTCACCCCTCCACTTT.